These 13 T cell receptor beta chains came from one sample sequenced in a study of blood T cell repertoires in COVID-19. Assay: immunoSEQ multiplex PCR; the TCRdb copy retains only in-frame clones and omits some. Here the sample spans about 69,000 clones, approximately 80% being singletons. The sample was peripheral blood. Receptors originate from a woman of 80 years or more with acute or convalescent COVID-19.

The table lists this clone with a count of one. The chain employs TRBV6-1 and TRBJ1-5, with TRBD1 matching over 7 bases. The germline V gene has CDR1 MNHNS and CDR2 SASEGT. This CDR3 region has 14 residues. The V and J ends lost 3 bases and 7 bases, in that order; junction bases with no gene match: 6. CDR3: CASSDADRDQPQHF. CDR3 bases: TGTGCCAGCAGTGACGCCGACAGGGACCAGCCCCAGCATTTT.

This chain connects TRBV14 to TRBJ1-2, with 8 bases lining up with TRBD1. The CDR3 covers 15 residues. The V gene end was trimmed by 3 bases and the J gene end by 4 bases; junction bases not matched to a gene: 7. In germline, CDR1 is SGHDN, CDR2 FVKESK. For the CDR3, the DNA is TGTGCCAGCAGCCAGCAGGGGGCGCGTAGCTATGGCTACACCTTC. Amino acid sequence: CASSQQGARSYGYTF.

This clone was detected a few times. This chain joins TRBV6-4 and TRBJ2-2, with D tentatively TRBD1 (5 bases). The germline V gene has CDR1 MRHNA and CDR2 SNTAGT. The CDR3 has 15 residues. The V and J ends lost 2 bases and 6 bases respectively, with 13 bases between them. CDR3 coding DNA: TGTGCCAGCAGTGACGGTTCGACAGAAGCCGGGGAGCTGTTTTTT. This codes for CASSDGSTEAGELFF.

The rearrangement links TRBV6-5 to TRBJ2-1; 9 bases map to TRBD2. The CDR3 is made up of 14 amino acids. Germline values: CDR1 MNHEY, CDR2 SVGAGI. Germline trimming cut 5 bases from V and 6 bases from J; bases unmatched to any gene: 5. The CDR3 coding sequence is TGTGCCAGCAGTATTGGGACTAGCACCAATGAGCAGTTCTTC. Translation gives CASSIGTSTNEQFF.

J is TRBJ1-3 and V is TRBV10-2, with a possible D match to TRBD1 (5 bases). The CDR3 totals 18 residues. Looked up from germline, CDR1 is WSHSY and CDR2 is SAAADI. Trimming left V 6 bases short and J 1 base short, with 22 bases between. CDR3 sequence: CASRGPPSGEASGNTIYF. The CDR3 DNA sequence: TGCGCCAGCAGAGGACCCCCCTCGGGGGAAGCATCTGGAAACACCATATATTTT.

CDR3 protein: CASSITSGGSYEQYF. The CDR3 DNA follows: TGTGCCAGTAGTATAACTAGCGGGGGTTCCTACGAGCAGTACTTC. V and J are TRBV19 and TRBJ2-7; 11 bases are a match to TRBD2. Germline CDR1 and CDR2: LNHDA and SQIVND (reference sequence). Trimming at V came to 2 bases and at J to 1 base, leaving 1 base not matched to a gene. The CDR3 contains 15 residues.

The gene calls are TRBV10-1 and TRBJ2-2; D unclear. This CDR3 spans 12 amino acids. Between the trimmed V and J ends, which lost 8 bases and 5 bases, there was a span of 9 bases. Germline V gene data show CDR1 as WNHNN and CDR2 as SYGVQD (reference sequence). The CDR3 DNA sequence: TGCGCCAGCCGGTATAATACCGGGGAGCTGTTTTTT. As protein: CASRYNTGELFF.

This chain uses TRBV7-9 with TRBJ1-3; the match to TRBD1 covers 7 bases. With 1 base clipped from V and 3 bases from J, the junction kept 6 bases outside the gene matches. This CDR3 contains 16 residues. CDR1 and CDR2 (germline): SEHNR, FQNEAQ (reference sequence). DNA of the CDR3: TGTGCCAGCAGCTTAGGAGGACAGGTCATTGGAAACACCATATATTTT. Translation gives CASSLGGQVIGNTIYF.

CDR3 residues: CASSPFTANTEAFF. Here the CDR3 DNA reads TGTGCCAGCTCACCGTTCACAGCGAACACTGAAGCTTTCTTT. The chain has TRBV18 and TRBJ1-1; D uncertain. The germline V gene encodes CDR1 KGHSH and CDR2 LQKENI. The CDR3 contains 14 residues. Trimming cost V 3 bases and J 1 base, with 9 bases left between them.

This sequence joins TRBV29-1 and TRBJ1-1, with TRBD1 matching 7 bases. Germline CDR1 and CDR2: SQVTM and ANQGSEA. J gave up 4 bases and V 6 bases, and 5 bases lay outside the gene matches. This CDR3 contains 12 residues. The CDR3 here is CSVLPGGTEAFF. The CDR3 nucleotides read TGCAGCGTGCTACCAGGGGGCACTGAAGCTTTCTTT.

The V gene is TRBV10-3, the J gene TRBJ1-6; D is possibly TRBD1 (6 bases). CDR1 and CDR2 (germline): ENHRY, SYGVKD. This CDR3 has 18 residues. The ends were cut back, 0 bases at V and 9 bases at J, with 21 bases in the middle. CDR3 DNA sequence: TGTGCCATCAGTGAGTCGAATGACGGGGGGCGAAGGGGTTCACCCCTCCACTTT. This sequence encodes CAISESNDGGRRGSPLHF.

This clone appeared a few times. The rearrangement uses TRBV12-3 or TRBV12-4 and TRBJ1-5; TRBD1 is a possible D gene (5 bases). The CDR3 is 13 residues long. Deletions cut 2 bases from V and 5 bases from J, with 7 bases between. The CDR3: CASSLQGYQPQHF. The DNA for the CDR3 is TGTGCCAGCAGTTTACAGGGATATCAGCCCCAGCATTTT.

In DNA form, the CDR3 reads TGCGCCAGCAGCCAAGGGGCCATGAACACTGAAGCTTTCTTT. Translated, it gives CASSQGAMNTEAFF. The chain combines TRBV4-1 with TRBJ1-1; D unresolved. Trimming took 1 base from V and 0 from J, leaving 6 bases between them. The V gene's germline CDR1 is MGHRA and CDR2 YSYEKL. The CDR3 is 14 amino acids.